The 10 T cell receptor beta chains presented below share a single source sample, sequenced in a study of CD8 T cells in ankylosing spondylitis. Study-level points and caveats: One TCR beta motif, made up of several highly homologous variants, appeared characteristic of ankylosing spondylitis blood.

These receptors' antigens are unknown. TCRdb reprocessed the 5' RACE reads via MiXCR and lists one record per CDR3 protein. The data hold more than 650,000 distinct CDR3 sequences, with approximately 10% observed a single time. Sequenced sample: blood, either unsorted or a sorted T cell fraction (not recorded which). The receptors come from a male donor with ankylosing spondylitis.

This clonotype was counted at least ten times. The rearrangement uses TRBV20-1 and TRBJ2-6; perhaps TRBD1 as D (6 bases). This CDR3 is built from 15 residues. CDR1 and CDR2 (germline): DFQATT, SNEGSKA (reference sequence). V was pared by 4 bases and J by 0 bases, with 10 bases between. The CDR3 DNA sequence: TGCAGTGCTACAGGGGCCATCTCTGGGGCCAACGTCCTGACTTTC. Protein product: CSATGAISGANVLTF.

The chain is built from TRBV5-1 and TRBJ1-1, with D unclear. Germline V lookup: CDR1 SGHRS, CDR2 YFSETQ. V lost 4 bases, J lost 4 bases, and 11 bases lay in between. The CDR3 loop spans 13 amino acids. CDR3 coding DNA: TGCGCCAGCAGCGGGCTGAGTGGCACTGAAGCTTTCTTT. The encoded protein is CASSGLSGTEAFF.

The chain uses TRBV28 and TRBJ1-5, with TRBD1 as a possible D gene (6 bases). Germline CDR1 is MDHEN and CDR2 is SYDVKM. Trimming took 6 bases from V and 2 from J, leaving 14 bases between them. The CDR3 runs 15 residues. The CDR3 bases are TGTGCCAGCAGCCGAACGGGGGCAGGCAATCAGCCCCAGCATTTT. This gives the protein CASSRTGAGNQPQHF.

This clonotype was picked up many times. V usage is TRBV20-1 and J usage is TRBJ2-5, with TRBD2 matching 12 bases. CDR3 size: 14 residues. Germline CDR1 DFQATT, CDR2 SNEGSKA (reference sequence). In nucleotides, the CDR3 is TGCAGCCACTCTAGCGGGGGGGATCCGGAGACCCAGTACTTC. Protein product: CSHSSGGDPETQYF.

V and J are TRBV15 and TRBJ1-5, with D maybe TRBD1 (6 bases). With 0 bases removed from V and 0 bases from J, the gap between germline ends came to 12 bases. The CDR3 is 17 amino acids. Germline V CDR1 and CDR2: LNHNV, YYDKDF (reference sequence). In DNA form, the CDR3 reads TGTGCCACCAGCAGAGATGGGGGCGTTTATAGCAATCAGCCCCAGCATTTT. Its protein product is CATSRDGGVYSNQPQHF.

This clonotype was found many times. The J gene is TRBJ2-5, the V gene TRBV9; D unresolved. Germline loops: CDR1 SGDLS, CDR2 YYNGEE. Trimming took 1 base from V and 5 from J, leaving 6 bases between them. This CDR3 contains 12 residues. The CDR3 is CASSVSSETQYF. The CDR3 DNA sequence: TGTGCCAGCAGCGTATCGAGCGAGACCCAGTACTTC. Full variable domain (rest looked up from reference TRBV9 and TRBJ2-5): DSGVTQTPKHLITATGQRVTLRCSPRSGDLSVYWYQQSLDQGLQFLIQYYNGEERAKGNILERFSAQQFPDLHSELNLSSLELGDSALYFCASSVSSETQYFGPGTRLLVL.

This clonotype was seen just once. The CDR3 reads CASSLSVGNGLGYTF. DNA of the CDR3: TGTGCCAGCAGTTTATCGGTGGGAAATGGTTTGGGCTACACCTTC. The genes are TRBV28 and TRBJ1-2; no definite D call. Germline assignment: CDR1 MDHEN and CDR2 SYDVKM. The CDR3 is made up of 15 amino acids. Trimming left V 1 base short and J 8 bases short, with 17 bases between.

V is TRBV29-1 and J is TRBJ2-5; TRBD1 agrees at 10 bases. Germline CDR1 and CDR2: SQVTM and ANQGSEA. The CDR3 is 16 residues long. The V and J ends lost 3 bases and 4 bases, in that order; junction bases with no gene match: 11. The CDR3 region is CSVEVGTGVLRETQYF. The CDR3, as DNA: TGCAGCGTTGAGGTAGGGACAGGGGTCCTCCGAGAGACCCAGTACTTC.

This clonotype occurred a few times. The CDR3: CSAPYTVYEQYF. The CDR3 DNA is TGCAGTGCCCCTTACACGGTTTACGAGCAGTACTTC. V and J are TRBV20-1 and TRBJ2-7; no clear D gene. Trimming took off 6 bases at V and 4 bases at J, with 13 bases between the two ends. This CDR3 spans 12 amino acids. In germline, CDR1 is DFQATT, CDR2 SNEGSKA (reference sequence).

This clonotype has a handful of counts. This sequence joins TRBV20-1 and TRBJ2-3, with D perhaps TRBD1 (6 bases). Germline CDR1 DFQATT, CDR2 SNEGSKA (reference sequence). The CDR3 runs 15 residues. As DNA, the CDR3 is TGCACACCGGCCCCCACGGGACAATTCACAGATACGCAGTATTTT. Translated, it gives CTPAPTGQFTDTQYF.